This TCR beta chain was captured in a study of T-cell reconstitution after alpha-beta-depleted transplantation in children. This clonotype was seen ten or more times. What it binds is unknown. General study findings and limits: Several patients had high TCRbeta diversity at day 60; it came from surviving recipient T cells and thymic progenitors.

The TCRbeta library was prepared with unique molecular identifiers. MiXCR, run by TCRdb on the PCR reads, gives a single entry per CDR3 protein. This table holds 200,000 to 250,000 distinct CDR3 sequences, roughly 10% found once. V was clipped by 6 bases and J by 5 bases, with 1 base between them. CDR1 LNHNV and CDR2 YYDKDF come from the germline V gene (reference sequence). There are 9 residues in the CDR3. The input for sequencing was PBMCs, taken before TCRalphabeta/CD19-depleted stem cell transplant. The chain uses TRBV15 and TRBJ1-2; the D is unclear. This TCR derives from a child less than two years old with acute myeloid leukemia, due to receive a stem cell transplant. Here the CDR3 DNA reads TGTGCCACCAGGTATGGCTACACCTTC. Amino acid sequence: CATRYGYTF.